The following is a T cell receptor beta chain sequence with its context. Its antigen is undetermined. Genomic DNA of each subset was evenly split across several immunoSEQ plates. Sequencing used immunoSEQ multiplex PCR; TCRdb keeps in-frame clones, though not all of them. Seen here are over a million clones, about 96% observed once, and the top ten hold 1.2%. The ends were cut back, 0 bases at V and 5 bases at J, with 8 bases in the middle. This CDR3 region has 14 residues. Adult donors, all healthy and HIV-negative, had no recent acute infections or vaccinations. The entry originates in a study of shared clonotypes between healthy human individuals. Overall study results and limits: Four donors held approximately 5% of naive CD4 clonotypes in common.

The chain joins TRBV5-3 to TRBJ1-4; D is unclear. TRBV5-3 is treated as an ORF (open reading frame) with a function not yet certain. The sequenced material came from naive CD4+ T cells sorted from blood. As for subset: CD45RA+ positively selected. This TCR was sampled from a man in his thirties or forties in good health. CDR3 sequence reads: CARSLEHQNEKLFF. In DNA, the CDR3 is TGTGCCAGAAGCTTGGAACACCAGAATGAAAAACTGTTTTTT.